One sample yielded the 20 T cell receptor beta chains listed below, sequenced in a study of T cell responses to AZD1222 COVID-19 vaccine. Sequenced by immunoSEQ multiplex PCR; TCRdb stores in-frame clones only, minus some. Among 90,000 to 120,000 clones, about nine tenths were seen once, and the ten largest hold around 4.5%. Material: peripheral blood, obtained on day 0 of AZD1222 vaccination. The receptors derive from an adult in good health.

The V gene is TRBV5-1, the J gene TRBJ1-1; D unresolved. The CDR3 is 15 residues long. CDR1 SGHRS and CDR2 YFSETQ come from the germline V gene. V shed 0 bases and J shed 4 bases, with 13 bases lying between them. DNA for the CDR3: TGCGCCAGCAGCTTGGCCGGGGTACGGGGCACTGAAGCTTTCTTT. Translation gives CASSLAGVRGTEAFF.

This chain links TRBV19 with TRBJ2-4; 8 positions agree with TRBD2. Germline-derived CDR1 and CDR2 are LNHDA and SQIVND (reference sequence). The CDR3 length is 18 residues. V trimming: 3 bases; J trimming: 0 bases; junction bases outside the gene matches: 10. The CDR3, as DNA: TGTGCCAGTAGTATCGGGGCTAGCGGGCTCCTAGCCAAAAACATTCAGTACTTC. It is translated as CASSIGASGLLAKNIQYF.

This clone has just a few counts. This chain links TRBV30 with TRBJ1-1; D is unclear. Germline V lookup: CDR1 GTSNPN, CDR2 SVGIG (reference sequence). Trimming cost V 1 base and J 7 bases, with 13 bases left between them. The CDR3 has 13 amino acids. CDR3 amino acids: CAWSGQGIGEAFF. The CDR3 region has the DNA TGTGCCTGGAGTGGACAAGGAATCGGTGAAGCTTTCTTT.

V is TRBV4-1 and J is TRBJ2-7; 13 bases line up with TRBD2. The V and J ends lost 4 bases and 4 bases, in that order; junction bases with no gene match: 7. The CDR3 sequence is 16 residues long. The germline CDR1 and CDR2 sequences are MGHRA and YSYEKL. The CDR3 bases are TGCGCCAGCAGCCGGACTAGCGGGAGTGAGGGTTACGAGCAGTACTTC. Residues: CASSRTSGSEGYEQYF.

The CDR3: CAISEAGVGELFF. The CDR3 coding sequence is TGTGCCATCAGTGAAGCAGGGGTCGGGGAGCTGTTTTTT. The chain combines TRBV10-3 with TRBJ2-2, with D possibly TRBD1 on 6 matching bases. The CDR3 contains 13 residues. From germline, CDR1 is ENHRY and CDR2 SYGVKD. V lost 3 bases and J lost 7, with 9 bases in between.

The chain is built from TRBV27 and TRBJ1-1; D possibly corresponds to TRBD1 (5 bases). The CDR3 sequence is 19 residues long. Per germline, CDR1 MNHEY and CDR2 SMNVEV (reference sequence). The ends were cut back, 4 bases at V and 0 bases at J, with 24 bases in the middle. CDR3 sequence (DNA): TGTGCCAGCAGTTCCCAAAGGGGCGTTTCGCTCTCCATGAACACTGAAGCTTTCTTT. The encoded protein is CASSSQRGVSLSMNTEAFF.

The V gene is TRBV13, the J gene TRBJ2-6, with 10 bases aligning to TRBD1. V trimming: 5 bases; J trimming: 0 bases; junction bases outside the gene matches: 4. The CDR3 sequence is 17 residues long. The germline V gene has CDR1 PRHDT and CDR2 FYEKMQ (reference sequence). CDR3 in DNA: TGTGCCAGCAGCGGACAGGGGGGTTTCTCTGGGGCCAACGTCCTGACTTTC. It specifies CASSGQGGFSGANVLTF.

This clone was seen a few times. The chain uses TRBV27 and TRBJ2-6, with 9 bases matching TRBD1. V lost 5 bases and J lost 0; bases outside the gene matches: 8. The CDR3 loop spans 18 amino acids. CDR1 is MNHEY, CDR2 SMNVEV, per germline (reference sequence). The CDR3 sequence: CASSPAGTGFSGANVLTF. DNA of the CDR3: TGTGCCAGCAGTCCCGCCGGGACAGGGTTCTCTGGGGCCAACGTCCTGACTTTC.

This clone has just one count. The chain is built from TRBV24-1 and TRBJ1-2; 7 nucleotides align to TRBD1. Per germline, CDR1 KGHDR and CDR2 SFDVKD. This CDR3 is built from 16 residues. J gave up 0 bases and V 6 bases, and 9 bases lay outside the gene matches. In DNA, the CDR3 is TGTGCCACCAGTCATGGGACAGTACTATCTAACTATGGCTACACCTTC. As protein: CATSHGTVLSNYGYTF.

This clone has more than one count but fewer than ten. V gene TRBV29-1 combines with J gene TRBJ2-7; 12 nucleotides line up with TRBD2. V was pared by 1 base and J by 7 bases, with 5 bases of the junction left unmatched. The CDR3 runs 14 residues. Looked up from germline, CDR1 is SQVTM and CDR2 is ANQGSEA. DNA for the CDR3: TGCAGCGTTGAAGTGACTAGCGGGAGTTCAGAGCAGTACTTC. This codes for CSVEVTSGSSEQYF.

This clone appeared a single time. The chain recombines TRBV7-3 with TRBJ1-2; 7 bases fit TRBD1. After removal of 5 bases from V and 6 bases from J, the junction contained 12 bases not matched to a gene. Per germline, CDR1 SGHTA and CDR2 FQGTGA. CDR3 length: 15 residues. The CDR3 is CASSRLGGGGDGYTF. CDR3 DNA: TGTGCCAGCAGCCGTCTGGGAGGGGGCGGCGATGGCTACACCTTC.

The count of this clone is one. This chain joins TRBV30 and TRBJ1-1; 9 nucleotides line up with TRBD1. The germline CDR1 and CDR2 sequences are GTSNPN and SVGIG (reference sequence). V shed 6 bases and J 3 bases; nucleotides not matched to a gene: 14. This CDR3 is 16 amino acids long. DNA for the CDR3: TGTGCCTGTACCGTCCCGGGACAGGGAACGGACACTGAAGCTTTCTTT. It is translated as CACTVPGQGTDTEAFF.

This clone was counted a few times. V usage is TRBV29-1 and J usage is TRBJ2-5; 9 bases line up with TRBD1. The CDR3 has 13 residues. Germline V gives CDR1 SQVTM, CDR2 ANQGSEA. V shed 7 bases and J 3 bases; nucleotides not matched to a gene: 6. The CDR3 reads CSGQGGGKETQYF. CDR3 nucleotide sequence: TGCAGCGGACAGGGGGGGGGAAAAGAGACCCAGTACTTC. The full variable domain, in which reference TRBV29-1 and TRBJ2-5 provide the parts outside the CDR3, is SAVISQKPSRDICQRGTSLTIQCQVDSQVTMMFWYRQQPGQSLTLIATANQGSEATYESGFVIDKFPISRPNLTFSTLTVSNMSPEDSSIYLCSGQGGGKETQYFGPGTRLLVL.

The V gene is TRBV27, the J gene TRBJ1-6; 7 bases are shared with TRBD1. V was clipped by 6 bases and J by 4 bases; unmatched bases: 6. The CDR3 is made up of 15 amino acids. CDR1 and CDR2 (germline): MNHEY, SMNVEV (reference sequence). The chain's CDR3 is CASRTTGYYNSPLHF. The CDR3 nucleotides read TGTGCCAGCAGGACGACAGGGTATTATAATTCACCCCTCCACTTT.

CDR3 sequence reads: CASHPDAEAFF. CDR3 nucleotides: TGTGCCAGCCACCCAGACGCTGAAGCTTTCTTT. V is TRBV12-1 and J is TRBJ1-1. TRBV12-1 has pseudogene status. The CDR3 sequence is 11 residues long.

This clone was found once. This rearrangement joins TRBV18 to TRBJ2-7; 14 positions agree with TRBD2. V lost 4 bases to trimming and J lost 2 bases; unmatched junction nucleotides: 7. Looked up from germline, CDR1 is KGHSH and CDR2 is LQKENI. The CDR3 consists of 17 residues. CDR3 nucleotides: TGTGCCAGCTCACAAGGACTAGCGGGGGGATCTACCTACGAGCAGTACTTC. Translated: CASSQGLAGGSTYEQYF.

V is TRBV21-1 and J is TRBJ1-2; TRBD1, the D gene given by the table, was not confirmed from the DNA. TRBV21-1 counts as a pseudogene. The CDR3 runs 18 residues. Written as DNA, the CDR3 is TGTGCCAGCAGCAAAGTTACGGGACAGGGACCGGCTAACTATGGCTACACCTTC. This encodes CASSKVTGQGPANYGYTF.

The rearrangement joins TRBV11-2 to TRBJ2-5, with D perhaps given as TRBD1 or TRBD2 (6 bases each). Germline assignment: CDR1 SGHAT and CDR2 FQNNGV. V lost 8 bases and J 4 bases, leaving 14 bases between the germline ends. This CDR3 spans 13 amino acids. CDR3 nucleotide sequence: TGTGCCAGCCAAAGGGGGGCAAGAGAGACCCAGTACTTC. It encodes CASQRGARETQYF.

The chain employs TRBV9 and TRBJ2-7; 8 bases match TRBD2. The CDR3 has 15 amino acids. Germline lookup yields CDR1 SGDLS and CDR2 YYNGEE. The V segment lost 0 bases and the J segment 5 bases; nucleotides outside the gene matches: 7. The CDR3 nucleotides read TGTGCCAGCAGCGTAGGTAGTAGCGGGGCCCACGAGCAGTACTTC. Translated, it gives CASSVGSSGAHEQYF.

The J gene is TRBJ2-2, the V gene TRBV27, with 13 bases fitting TRBD2. The trim removed 5 bases at V and 5 bases at J, leaving 11 bases unmatched. The CDR3 covers 18 residues. In germline, CDR1 is MNHEY, CDR2 SMNVEV (reference sequence). CDR3 in amino acids: CASSPKLLAGGLTGELFF. Here the CDR3 DNA reads TGTGCCAGCAGTCCCAAACTACTAGCGGGAGGGCTTACCGGGGAGCTGTTTTTT.